Listed below are T cell receptor beta chains from one sample, sequenced in a study of T cell repertoires in cytomegalovirus infection. Antigen specificity for these receptors is unknown. TCRdb called the reads again in MiXCR, with one record for every CDR3 protein. The sample carries approximately 500,000 distinct CDR3 sequences, about 33% recorded once. The sequencing here drew on cultured PBMCs, taken from culture after CMV antigen stimulation. The receptors originated from a human donor in good health (CMV status not recorded). Some clones in this sample may be carry-over from other donors' samples. The CDR3 runs from the conserved cysteine through the conserved F or W.

J gene | V gene | CDR3 protein
TRBJ2-2 | TRBV2 | CASSGGGLAARVTGELFF
TRBJ2-1 | TRBV11-2 | CASSSSGQIHNEQFF
TRBJ2-3 | TRBV6-8 | CASSSAGLEDTQYF
TRBJ2-2 | TRBV7-3 | CASSPAAGVVTGELFF
TRBJ2-5 | TRBV6-2/TRBV6-3 | CASSRLAGFGGQETQYF
TRBJ2-7 | TRBV12-3/TRBV12-4 | CASSPEVGEQYF
TRBJ2-7 | TRBV5-4 | CASSSAGGPAYEQYF
TRBJ2-2 | TRBV7-2 | CASSLGTLNTGELFF
TRBJ2-7 | TRBV27 | CASRTTGVGYEQYF
TRBJ1-2 | TRBV28 | CASSFENYGYTF
TRBJ2-1 | TRBV12-5 | CASGRRISGSYNEQFF
TRBJ2-6 | TRBV12-3/TRBV12-4 | CASSPRQGLANVLTF
TRBJ2-3 | TRBV6-2/TRBV6-3 | CASSYSRSGSGTDTQYF
TRBJ1-2 | TRBV5-4 | CASSWGASSNYGYTF
TRBJ2-3 | TRBV7-2 | CASSKREGLDTQYF
TRBJ2-5 | TRBV5-1 | CASSGGLPGTQYF
TRBJ2-1 | TRBV6-2/TRBV6-3 | CASSYIPGPYLEQFF
TRBJ1-6 | TRBV5-4 | CASSPKSGGPLHF
TRBJ2-3 | TRBV7-2 | CASAPRPQGYTQYF
TRBJ1-1 | TRBV10-3 | CAISGGRMNTEAFF
TRBJ2-1 | TRBV27 | CASSFLSSGDNEQFF
TRBJ2-3 | TRBV20-1 | CSAPRTRGNTQYF
TRBJ1-5 | TRBV28 | CASSLYRGHLQPQHF
TRBJ2-1 | TRBV7-9 | CASRTLGGTSVSEQFF
TRBJ2-1 | TRBV28 | CASSLSVQTSYNEQFF
TRBJ2-3 | TRBV7-8 | CASSFSSGSTDTQYF
TRBJ2-1 | TRBV24-1 | CATSEAGRNEQFF
TRBJ1-4 | TRBV19 | CASSITGRATNEKLFF
TRBJ1-1 | TRBV29-1 | CSADRREAFF
TRBJ2-1 | TRBV2 | CASRSGTSGYSYNEQFF
TRBJ2-7 | TRBV6-2/TRBV6-3 | CASSWGLAGAGEQYF
TRBJ1-2 | TRBV7-2 | CASSLLGVGYGYTF
TRBJ2-1 | TRBV7-8 | CASSKLAGVSNEQFF
TRBJ2-1 | TRBV11-2 | CASSLYLGGSYNEQFF
TRBJ2-1 | TRBV7-6 | CASSSVNSEQFF
TRBJ2-3 | TRBV20-1 | CSAYGQTTDTQYF
TRBJ1-2 | TRBV6-5 | CASRVTGGANYGYTF
TRBJ2-1 | TRBV7-9 | CATNGADSSYNEQFF
TRBJ2-7 | TRBV5-4 | CASSSRTSVTYEQYF
TRBJ2-3 | TRBV12-3/TRBV12-4 | CASTPGLSTDTQYF
TRBJ2-3 | TRBV20-1 | CSAPGTSYTQYF
TRBJ2-1 | TRBV7-8 | CASSLSPELGNEQFF
TRBJ1-5 | TRBV15 | CATTGGVSNQPQHF
TRBJ2-5 | TRBV11-2 | CASSFKRSLVRREEETQYF
TRBJ2-1 | TRBV7-2 | CASSSILRSYNEQFF
TRBJ2-5 | TRBV3-1 | CASSQDGSPSALSEKTQYF
TRBJ2-3 | TRBV7-2 | CASSLVAGGHRSTDTQYF
TRBJ1-1 | TRBV4-3 | CASTYSPTLNTEAFF
TRBJ2-6 | TRBV11-2 | CASSFRQGASNGANVLTF
TRBJ2-3 | TRBV7-8 | CASSLRAWDTQYF
TRBJ2-7 | TRBV19 | CASSTSGRGEQYF
TRBJ2-1 | TRBV7-2 | CASSLVFQGNEQFF
TRBJ2-1 | TRBV6-1 | CASSESGLAGRNEQFF
TRBJ2-1 | TRBV30 | CAWSSDETLKEQFF
TRBJ1-2 | TRBV5-1 | CASRESDYGYTF